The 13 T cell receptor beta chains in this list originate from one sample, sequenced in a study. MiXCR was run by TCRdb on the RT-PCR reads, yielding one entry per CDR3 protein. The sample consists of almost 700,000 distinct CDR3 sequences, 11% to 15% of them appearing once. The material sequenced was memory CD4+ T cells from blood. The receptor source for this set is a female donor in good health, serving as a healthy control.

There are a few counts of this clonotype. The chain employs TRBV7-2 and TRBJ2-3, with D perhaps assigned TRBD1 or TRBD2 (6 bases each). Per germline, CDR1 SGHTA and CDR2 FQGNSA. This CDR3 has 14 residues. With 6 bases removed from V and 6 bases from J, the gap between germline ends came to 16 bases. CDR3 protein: CASRRGAGGDTQYF. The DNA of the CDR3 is TGTGCCAGCAGGAGGGGGGCCGGTGGGGATACGCAGTATTTT.

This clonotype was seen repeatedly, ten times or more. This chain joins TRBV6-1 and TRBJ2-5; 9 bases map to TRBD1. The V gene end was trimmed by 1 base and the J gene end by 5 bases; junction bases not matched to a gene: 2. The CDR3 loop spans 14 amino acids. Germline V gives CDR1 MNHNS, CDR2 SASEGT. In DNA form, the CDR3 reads TGTGCCAGCAGTGAAGGCGGACAGGGGGAGACCCAGTACTTC. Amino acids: CASSEGGQGETQYF.

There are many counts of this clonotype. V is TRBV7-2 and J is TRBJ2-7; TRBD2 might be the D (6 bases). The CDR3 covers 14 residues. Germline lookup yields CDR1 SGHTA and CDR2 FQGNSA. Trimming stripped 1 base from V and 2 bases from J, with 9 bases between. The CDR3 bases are TGTGCCAGCAGCTTAGGTTCGGGGGCCTACGAGCAGTACTTC. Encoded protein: CASSLGSGAYEQYF.

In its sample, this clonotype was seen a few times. The CDR3 DNA sequence: TGTGCCAGCAGTTACCTGACGGGGGGGAATCAGCCCCAGCATTTT. It is translated as CASSYLTGGNQPQHF. This chain joins TRBV6-2 or TRBV6-3 and TRBJ1-5; TRBD1 is a possible D gene (5 bases). This CDR3 contains 15 residues. Between the trimmed V and J ends, which lost 2 bases and 4 bases, there was a span of 12 bases. CDR1 is MNHEY, CDR2 SVGEGT, per germline.

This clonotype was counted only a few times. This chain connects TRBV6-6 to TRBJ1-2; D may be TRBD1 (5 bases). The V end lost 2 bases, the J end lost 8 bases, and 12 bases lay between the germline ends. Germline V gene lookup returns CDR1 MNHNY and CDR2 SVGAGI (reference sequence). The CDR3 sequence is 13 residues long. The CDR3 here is CASSYGIRGGYTF. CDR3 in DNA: TGTGCCAGCAGTTACGGTATCCGGGGGGGCTACACCTTC.

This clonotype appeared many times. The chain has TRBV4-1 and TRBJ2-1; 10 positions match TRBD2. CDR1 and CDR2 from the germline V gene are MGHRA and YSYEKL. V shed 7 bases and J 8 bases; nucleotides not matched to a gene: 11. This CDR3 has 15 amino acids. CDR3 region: CASIDRLAGEHEQFF. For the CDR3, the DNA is TGCGCCAGCATTGATCGGCTAGCGGGAGAACATGAGCAGTTCTTC.

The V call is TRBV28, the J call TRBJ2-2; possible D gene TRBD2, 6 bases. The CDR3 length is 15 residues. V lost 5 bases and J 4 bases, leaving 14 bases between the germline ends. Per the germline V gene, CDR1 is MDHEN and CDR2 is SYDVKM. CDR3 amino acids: CASSRHGGGTGELFF. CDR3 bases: TGTGCCAGCAGTCGACATGGGGGAGGCACCGGGGAGCTGTTTTTT.

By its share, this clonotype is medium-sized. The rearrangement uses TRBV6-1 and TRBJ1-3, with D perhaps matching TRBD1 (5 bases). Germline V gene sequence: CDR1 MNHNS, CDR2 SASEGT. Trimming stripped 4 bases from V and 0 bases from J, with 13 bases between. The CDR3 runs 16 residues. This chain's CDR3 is CASSVNAGGSGNTIYF. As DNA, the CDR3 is TGTGCCAGCAGTGTCAACGCGGGGGGCTCTGGAAACACCATATATTTT.

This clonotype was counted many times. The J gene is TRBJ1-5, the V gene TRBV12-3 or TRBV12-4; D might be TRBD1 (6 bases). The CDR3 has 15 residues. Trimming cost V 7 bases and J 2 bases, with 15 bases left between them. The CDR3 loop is CASNRGGAGNQPQHF. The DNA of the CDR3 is TGTGCCAGCAATAGGGGGGGCGCGGGCAATCAGCCCCAGCATTTT.

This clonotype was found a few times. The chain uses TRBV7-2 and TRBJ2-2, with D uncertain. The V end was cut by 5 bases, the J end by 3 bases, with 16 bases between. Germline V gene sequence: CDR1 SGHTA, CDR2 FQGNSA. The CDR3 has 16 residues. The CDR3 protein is CASSLWAGMDTGELFF. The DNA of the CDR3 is TGTGCCAGCAGCCTCTGGGCAGGCATGGACACCGGGGAGCTGTTTTTT.

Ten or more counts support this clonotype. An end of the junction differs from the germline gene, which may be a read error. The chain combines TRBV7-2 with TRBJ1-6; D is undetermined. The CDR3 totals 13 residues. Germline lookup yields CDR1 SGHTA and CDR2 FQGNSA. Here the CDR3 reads CASSLAEDSPLHF. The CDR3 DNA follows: TGCGCCAGCAGCTTGGCGGAGGATTCACCCCTCCACTTT.

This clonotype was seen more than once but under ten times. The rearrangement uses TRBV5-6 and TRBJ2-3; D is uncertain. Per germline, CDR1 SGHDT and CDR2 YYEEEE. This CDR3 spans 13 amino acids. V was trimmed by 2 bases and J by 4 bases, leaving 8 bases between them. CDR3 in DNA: TGTGCCAGCAGCTTCCACGGAGCAGATACGCAGTATTTT. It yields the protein CASSFHGADTQYF.

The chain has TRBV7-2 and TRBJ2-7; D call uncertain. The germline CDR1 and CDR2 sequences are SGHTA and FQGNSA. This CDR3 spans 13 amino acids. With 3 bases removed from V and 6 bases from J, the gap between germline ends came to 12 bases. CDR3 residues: CASSFRPGSEQYF. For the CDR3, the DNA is TGTGCCAGCAGCTTTCGACCGGGTAGCGAGCAGTACTTC.